The source of this T cell receptor (beta chain) is a study of radiotherapy plus CTLA-4 blockade in lung cancer. The wider study: Disease control reached approximately 29%, with objective responses in over 15%.

General study points: Subsequent to radiotherapy plus ipilimumab, tumor-derived TCR clones underwent expansion in blood. Early clonal dynamics of blood T cells, together with interferon-beta, were reported as the best response predictor.

J lost 2 bases, V lost 4 bases, and 5 bases had no gene match. CDR1 SGDLS and CDR2 YYNGEE come from the germline V gene. This CDR3 region has 15 residues. Focal radiation was given together with CTLA-4 blockade (ipilimumab) to patients with chemo-refractory metastatic non-small-cell lung cancer. Profiled with immunoSEQ multiplex PCR; TCRdb holds only in-frame clones, not every one. Of about 48,000 clones listed, 75% to 90% were seen once; the top ten hold under 20%. Concerning this clone itself: Its specificity is not known.

This TCR derives from a human donor with non-small cell lung cancer that progressed on radiotherapy plus ipilimumab. Some clones in this sample may be carry-over from other donors' samples. The chain links TRBV9 to TRBJ2-2; 7 bases fit TRBD1. Sample: peripheral blood, taken from a patient treated with radiotherapy plus ipilimumab. The CDR3 DNA is TGTGCCAGCAGCAGCCGGGACAGAAACACCGGGGAGCTGTTTTTT. It yields the protein CASSSRDRNTGELFF.